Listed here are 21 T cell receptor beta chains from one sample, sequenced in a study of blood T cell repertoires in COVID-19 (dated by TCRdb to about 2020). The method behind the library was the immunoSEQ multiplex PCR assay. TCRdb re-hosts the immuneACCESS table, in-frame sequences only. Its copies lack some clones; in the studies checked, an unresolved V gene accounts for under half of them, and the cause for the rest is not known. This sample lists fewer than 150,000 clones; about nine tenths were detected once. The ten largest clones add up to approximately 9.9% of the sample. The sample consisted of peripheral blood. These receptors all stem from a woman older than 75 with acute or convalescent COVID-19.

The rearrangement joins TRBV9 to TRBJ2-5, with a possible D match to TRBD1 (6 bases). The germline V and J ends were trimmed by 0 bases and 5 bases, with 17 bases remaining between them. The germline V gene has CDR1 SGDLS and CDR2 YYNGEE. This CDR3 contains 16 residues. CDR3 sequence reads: CASSVVGSYQGETQYF. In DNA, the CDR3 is TGTGCCAGCAGCGTAGTTGGGTCGTACCAGGGGGAGACCCAGTACTTC. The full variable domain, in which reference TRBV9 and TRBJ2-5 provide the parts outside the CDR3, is DSGVTQTPKHLITATGQRVTLRCSPRSGDLSVYWYQQSLDQGLQFLIQYYNGEERAKGNILERFSAQQFPDLHSELNLSSLELGDSALYFCASSVVGSYQGETQYFGPGTRLLVL.

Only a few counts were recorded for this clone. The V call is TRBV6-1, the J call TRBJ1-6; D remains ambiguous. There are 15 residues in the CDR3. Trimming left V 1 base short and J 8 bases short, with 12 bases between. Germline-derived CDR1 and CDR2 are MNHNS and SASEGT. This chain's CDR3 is CASSEVFSADSPLHF. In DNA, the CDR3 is TGTGCCAGCAGTGAAGTTTTTTCCGCGGATTCACCCCTCCACTTT.

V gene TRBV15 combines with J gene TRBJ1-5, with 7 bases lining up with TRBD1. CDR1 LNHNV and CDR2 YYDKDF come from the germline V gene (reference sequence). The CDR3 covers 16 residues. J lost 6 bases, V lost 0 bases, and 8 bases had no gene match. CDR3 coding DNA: TGTGCCACCAGCAGAGATTTGGCAGGGGGTCGTCAGCCCCAGCATTTT. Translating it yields CATSRDLAGGRQPQHF.

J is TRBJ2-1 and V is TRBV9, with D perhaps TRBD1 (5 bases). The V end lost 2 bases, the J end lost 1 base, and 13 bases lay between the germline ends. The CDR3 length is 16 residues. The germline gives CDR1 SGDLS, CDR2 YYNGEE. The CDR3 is CASSVTDTLSYNEQFF. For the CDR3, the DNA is TGTGCCAGCAGCGTGACGGACACCCTGTCCTACAATGAGCAGTTCTTC.

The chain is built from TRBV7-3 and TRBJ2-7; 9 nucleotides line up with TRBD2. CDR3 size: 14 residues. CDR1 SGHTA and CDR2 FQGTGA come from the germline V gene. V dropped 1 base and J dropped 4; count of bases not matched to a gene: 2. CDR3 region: CASSLSGGEYEQYF. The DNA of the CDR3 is TGTGCCAGCAGCTTAAGCGGGGGGGAGTACGAGCAGTACTTC. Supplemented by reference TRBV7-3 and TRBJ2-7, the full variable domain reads GAGVSQTPSNKVTEKGKYVELRCDPISGHTALYWYRQSLGQGPEFLIYFQGTGAADDSGLPNDRFFAVRPEGSVSTLKIQRTERGDSAVYLCASSLSGGEYEQYFGPGTRLTVT.

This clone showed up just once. CDR3 loop: CASSRIKNTEAFF. CDR3 DNA: TGTGCCAGCAGCCGTATTAAGAACACTGAAGCTTTCTTT. The V gene is TRBV3-1 (or the pseudogene TRBV3-2), the J gene TRBJ1-1; unclear D gene. The CDR3 consists of 13 residues. Trimming shortened V by 4 bases and J by 1 base, and 7 bases separated the two germline ends. Germline assignment: CDR1 LGHDT and CDR2 YNNKEL (reference sequence).

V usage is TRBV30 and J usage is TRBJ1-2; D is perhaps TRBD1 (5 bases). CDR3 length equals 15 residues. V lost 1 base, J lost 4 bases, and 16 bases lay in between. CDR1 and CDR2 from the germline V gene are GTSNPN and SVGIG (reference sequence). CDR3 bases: TGTGCCTGGAGTGCATCCAGGGTAAAGGGCTATGGCTACACCTTC. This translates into CAWSASRVKGYGYTF.

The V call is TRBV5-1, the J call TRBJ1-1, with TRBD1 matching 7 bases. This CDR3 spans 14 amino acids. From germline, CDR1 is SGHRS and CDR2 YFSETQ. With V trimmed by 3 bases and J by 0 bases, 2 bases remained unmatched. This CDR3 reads CASSSGGVNTEAFF. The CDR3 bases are TGCGCCAGCAGCTCAGGGGGAGTGAACACTGAAGCTTTCTTT.

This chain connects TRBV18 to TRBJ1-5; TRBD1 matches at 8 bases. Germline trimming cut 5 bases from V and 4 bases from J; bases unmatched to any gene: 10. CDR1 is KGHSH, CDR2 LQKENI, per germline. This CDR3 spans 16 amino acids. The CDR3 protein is CASSARQGTENQPQHF. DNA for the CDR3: TGTGCCAGCTCAGCAAGACAGGGGACGGAGAATCAGCCCCAGCATTTT.

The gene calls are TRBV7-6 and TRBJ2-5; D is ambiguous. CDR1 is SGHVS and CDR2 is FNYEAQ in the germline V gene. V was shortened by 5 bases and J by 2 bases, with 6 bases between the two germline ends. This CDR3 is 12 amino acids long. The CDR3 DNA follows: TGTGCCAGCAGCCTCCGTCAAGAGACCCAGTACTTC. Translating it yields CASSLRQETQYF. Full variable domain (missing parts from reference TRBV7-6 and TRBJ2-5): GAGVSQSPRYKVTKRGQDVALRCDPISGHVSLYWYRQALGQGPEFLTYFNYEAQQDKSGLPNDRFSAERPEGSISTLTIQRTEQRDSAMYRCASSLRQETQYFGPGTRLLVL.

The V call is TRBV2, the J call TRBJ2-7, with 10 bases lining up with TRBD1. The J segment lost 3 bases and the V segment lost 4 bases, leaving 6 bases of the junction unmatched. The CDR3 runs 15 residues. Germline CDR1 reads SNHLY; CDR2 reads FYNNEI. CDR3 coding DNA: TGTGCCAGCAGTGCGGGACAGGGGATTGTCTACGAGCAGTACTTC. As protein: CASSAGQGIVYEQYF.

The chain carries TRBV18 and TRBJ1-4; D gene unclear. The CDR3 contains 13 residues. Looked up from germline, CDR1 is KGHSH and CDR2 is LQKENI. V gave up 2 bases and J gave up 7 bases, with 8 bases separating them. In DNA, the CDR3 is TGTGCCAGCTCACCAAGCGTGGGTGAAAAACTGTTTTTT. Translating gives CASSPSVGEKLFF.

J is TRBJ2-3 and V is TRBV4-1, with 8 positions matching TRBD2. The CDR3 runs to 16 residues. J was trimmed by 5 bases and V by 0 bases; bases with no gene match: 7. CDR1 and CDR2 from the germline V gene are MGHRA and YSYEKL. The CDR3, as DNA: TGCGCCAGCAGCCAAGATTTGGCGGGGGGCCAAGATACGCAGTATTTT. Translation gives CASSQDLAGGQDTQYF.

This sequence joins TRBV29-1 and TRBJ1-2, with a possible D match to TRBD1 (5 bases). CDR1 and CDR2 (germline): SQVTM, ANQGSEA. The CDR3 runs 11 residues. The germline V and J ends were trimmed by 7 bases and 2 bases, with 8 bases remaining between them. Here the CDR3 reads CSAGGNYGYTF. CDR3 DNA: TGCAGCGCCGGGGGGAACTATGGCTACACCTTC. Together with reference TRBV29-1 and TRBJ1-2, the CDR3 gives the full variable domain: SAVISQKPSRDICQRGTSLTIQCQVDSQVTMMFWYRQQPGQSLTLIATANQGSEATYESGFVIDKFPISRPNLTFSTLTVSNMSPEDSSIYLCSAGGNYGYTFGSGTRLTVV.

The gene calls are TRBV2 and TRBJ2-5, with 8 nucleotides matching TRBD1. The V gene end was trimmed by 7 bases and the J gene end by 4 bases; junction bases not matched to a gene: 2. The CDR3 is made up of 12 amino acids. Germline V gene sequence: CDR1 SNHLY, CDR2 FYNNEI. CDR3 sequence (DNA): TGTGCCAGCAAAGACAGGGGAGAGACCCAGTACTTC. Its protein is CASKDRGETQYF.

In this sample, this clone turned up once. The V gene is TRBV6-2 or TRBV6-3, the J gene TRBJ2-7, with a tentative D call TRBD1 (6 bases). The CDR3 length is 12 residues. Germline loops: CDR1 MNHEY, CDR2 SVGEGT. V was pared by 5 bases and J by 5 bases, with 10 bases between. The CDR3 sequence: CASSEAGDEQYF. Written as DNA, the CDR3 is TGTGCCAGCAGTGAGGCAGGGGACGAGCAGTACTTC.

The CDR3: CASSAGGWNEQYF. The CDR3 nucleotides are TGTGCCAGCAGTGCAGGGGGCTGGAACGAGCAGTACTTC. The chain combines TRBV2 with TRBJ2-7, with TRBD1 matching over 8 bases. J was trimmed by 5 bases and V by 4 bases; bases with no gene match: 4. The CDR3 is made up of 13 amino acids. Germline V lookup: CDR1 SNHLY, CDR2 FYNNEI.

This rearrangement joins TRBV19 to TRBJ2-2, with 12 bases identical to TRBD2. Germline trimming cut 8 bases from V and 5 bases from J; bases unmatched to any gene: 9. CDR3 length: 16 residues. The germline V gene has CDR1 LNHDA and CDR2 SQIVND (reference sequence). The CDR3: CASWPSGGARTGELFF. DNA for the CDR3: TGTGCCAGTTGGCCTAGCGGGGGGGCGCGGACCGGGGAGCTGTTTTTT.

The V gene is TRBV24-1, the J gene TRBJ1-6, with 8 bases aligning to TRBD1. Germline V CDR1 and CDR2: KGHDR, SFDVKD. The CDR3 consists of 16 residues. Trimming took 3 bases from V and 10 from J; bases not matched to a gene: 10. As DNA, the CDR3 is TGTGCCACCAGTGATCCGACAGGGGATAAGGTCTCACCCCTCCACTTT. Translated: CATSDPTGDKVSPLHF.

The CDR3 reads CASSQGPRSTDTQYF. The CDR3 nucleotides read TGCGCCAGCAGTCAAGGCCCCAGAAGCACAGATACGCAGTATTTT. V gene TRBV23-1 combines with J gene TRBJ2-3, with D unclear. TRBV23-1 is assigned to the ORF class and has an uncertain function. V dropped 2 bases and J dropped 0 bases, with 9 bases sitting between them. This CDR3 spans 15 amino acids.

CDR3 sequence: CASSYGQGGQPQHF. DNA for the CDR3: TGTGCCAGCAGTTACGGACAGGGAGGCCAGCCCCAGCATTTT. This chain joins TRBV6-5 and TRBJ1-5; 8 bases match TRBD1. This CDR3 comprises 14 residues. With V trimmed by 2 bases and J by 7 bases, 4 bases remained unmatched. The germline V gene has CDR1 MNHEY and CDR2 SVGAGI.